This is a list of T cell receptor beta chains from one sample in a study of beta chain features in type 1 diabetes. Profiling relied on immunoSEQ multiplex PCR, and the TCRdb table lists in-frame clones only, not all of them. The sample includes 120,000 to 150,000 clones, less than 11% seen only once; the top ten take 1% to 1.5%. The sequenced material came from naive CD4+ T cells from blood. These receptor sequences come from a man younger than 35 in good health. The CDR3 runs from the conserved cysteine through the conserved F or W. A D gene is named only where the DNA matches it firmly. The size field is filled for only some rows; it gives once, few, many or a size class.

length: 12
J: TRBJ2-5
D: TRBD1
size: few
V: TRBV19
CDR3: CASADRRETQYF
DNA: TGTGCCAGCGCGGACAGGCGGGAGACCCAGTACTTC

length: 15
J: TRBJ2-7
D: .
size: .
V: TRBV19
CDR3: CASRIGTSSHYEQYF
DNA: TGTGCCAGTAGGATAGGGACATCCTCCCACTACGAGCAGTACTTC

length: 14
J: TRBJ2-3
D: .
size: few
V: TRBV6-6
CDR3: CASSPTPSTDTQYF
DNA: TGTGCCAGCAGTCCGACACCGAGCACAGATACGCAGTATTTT

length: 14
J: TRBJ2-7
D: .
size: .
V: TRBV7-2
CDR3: CASSLETGPYEQYF
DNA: TGTGCCAGCAGCTTAGAAACGGGTCCCTACGAGCAGTACTTC

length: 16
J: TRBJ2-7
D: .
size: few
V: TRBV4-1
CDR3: CASSPLGQGPPYEQYF
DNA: TGCGCCAGCAGCCCGCTCGGGCAGGGCCCTCCCTACGAGCAGTACTTC

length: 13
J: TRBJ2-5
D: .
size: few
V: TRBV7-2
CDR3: CASSFTGRETQYF
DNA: TGTGCCAGCAGCTTCACGGGTCGGGAGACCCAGTACTTC

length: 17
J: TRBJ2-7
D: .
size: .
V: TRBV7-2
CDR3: CASSFVRGGTTTYEQYF
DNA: TGTGCCAGCAGCTTCGTTAGGGGGGGGACTACTACCTACGAGCAGTACTTC

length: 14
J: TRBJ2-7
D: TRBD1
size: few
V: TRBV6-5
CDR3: CASSSLDRGNEQYF
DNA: TGTGCCAGCAGTTCGTTGGACAGGGGCAACGAGCAGTACTTC

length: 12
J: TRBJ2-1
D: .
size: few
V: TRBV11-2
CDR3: CASSLAGNEQFF
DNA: TGTGCCAGCAGCTTAGCCGGGAATGAGCAGTTCTTC

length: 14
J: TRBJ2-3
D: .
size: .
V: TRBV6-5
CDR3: CASSPQGWSDTQYF
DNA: TGTGCCAGCAGCCCACAGGGTTGGTCAGATACGCAGTATTTT

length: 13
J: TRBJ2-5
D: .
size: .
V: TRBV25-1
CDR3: CASSNRIQETQYF
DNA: TGTGCCAGCAGCAACAGGATTCAAGAGACCCAGTACTTC

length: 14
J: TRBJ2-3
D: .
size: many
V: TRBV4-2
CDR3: CASSQVAATDTQYF
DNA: TGTGCCAGCAGCCAAGTTGCAGCGACAGATACGCAGTATTTT

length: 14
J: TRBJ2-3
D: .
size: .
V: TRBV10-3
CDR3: CAIRPSGDTDTQYF
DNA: TGTGCCATCAGACCCAGCGGCGACACAGATACGCAGTATTTT

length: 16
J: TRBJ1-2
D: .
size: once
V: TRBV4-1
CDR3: CASSRAGGGANYGYTF
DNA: TGCGCCAGCAGCCGAGCCGGGGGGGGAGCTAACTATGGCTACACCTTC

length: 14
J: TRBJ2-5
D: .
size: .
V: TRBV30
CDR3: CAWSVLPRRETQYF
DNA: TGTGCCTGGAGTGTACTACCCAGAAGAGAGACCCAGTACTTC

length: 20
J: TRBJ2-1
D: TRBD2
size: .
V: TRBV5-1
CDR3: CASRLAKGLAGGSSYNEQFF
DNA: TGCGCCAGCAGATTGGCAAAAGGACTAGCGGGGGGGAGCTCCTACAATGAGCAGTTCTTC

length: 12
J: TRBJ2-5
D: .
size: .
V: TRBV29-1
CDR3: CSVVVTGETQYF
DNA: TGCAGCGTGGTCGTGACGGGGGAGACCCAGTACTTC

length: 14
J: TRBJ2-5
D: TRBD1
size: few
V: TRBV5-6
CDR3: CASSSGQREETQYF
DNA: TGTGCCAGCAGCTCGGGACAGCGTGAAGAGACCCAGTACTTC

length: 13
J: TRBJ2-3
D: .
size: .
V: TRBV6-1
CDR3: CAIGAPGTDTQYF
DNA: TGTGCCATTGGGGCCCCCGGCACAGATACGCAGTATTTT

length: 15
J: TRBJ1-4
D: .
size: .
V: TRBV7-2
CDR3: CASSSAGILNEKLFF
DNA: TGTGCCAGCAGCTCCGCAGGGATCCTTAATGAAAAACTGTTTTTT

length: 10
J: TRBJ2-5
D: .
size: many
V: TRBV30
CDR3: CAWSVNAQYF
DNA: TGTGCCTGGAGTGTTAATGCCCAGTACTTC

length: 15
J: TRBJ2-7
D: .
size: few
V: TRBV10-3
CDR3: CAISETYPGSYEQYF
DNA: TGTGCCATCAGTGAGACCTATCCGGGTTCCTACGAGCAGTACTTC

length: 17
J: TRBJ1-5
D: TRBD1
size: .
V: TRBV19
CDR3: CASRITGGQGVYQPQHF
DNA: TGTGCCAGTAGAATAACTGGTGGGCAGGGGGTATATCAGCCCCAGCATTTT